This entry lists 26 T cell receptor beta chains sequenced from one sample in a study of synovial regulatory T cells in juvenile arthritis. Repertoires were generated with immunoSEQ multiplex PCR, while TCRdb's copy carries only in-frame clones and drops some. The sample table sets out roughly 9,200 clones. The specimen sequenced was Treg cells from blood. Subset given: remaining (HLA-DR-negative) circulating blood Treg cells. The receptors shown here come from a donor aged 2-35 years with juvenile idiopathic arthritis.

This rearrangement joins TRBV29-1 to TRBJ1-1. The CDR3 spans 11 residues. No coding sequence is recorded. In germline, CDR1 is SQVTM, CDR2 ANQGSEA. The CDR3 protein is CSVRVNTEAFF.

The chain couples TRBV18 to TRBJ1-1. Germline CDR1 is KGHSH and CDR2 is LQKENI. The CDR3 contains 13 residues. DNA for this receptor is not on file. This CDR3 reads CASSPQAGTEAFF.

This rearrangement joins TRBV6-1 to TRBJ1-2. Germline assignment: CDR1 MNHNS and CDR2 SASEGT. The CDR3 consists of 11 residues. The coding DNA is unavailable. CDR3 sequence reads: CASSEILGYTF.

J is TRBJ1-5 and V is TRBV10-3. Per the germline V gene, CDR1 is ENHRY and CDR2 is SYGVKD. This CDR3 comprises 17 residues. Nucleotide data are not available. Here the CDR3 reads CAISESGGAVGNQPQHF.

V usage is TRBV27 and J usage is TRBJ1-2; TCRdb names TRBD1, which stays unverified in the absence of DNA. Per the germline V gene, CDR1 is MNHEY and CDR2 is SMNVEV (reference sequence). The CDR3 has 13 residues. DNA for this receptor is not on file. The CDR3: CASSSQGRRGYTF.

The chain employs TRBV5-4 and TRBJ1-2. The germline CDR1 and CDR2 sequences are SGHNT and YYREEE (reference sequence). The CDR3 runs 14 residues. DNA for this receptor is not on file. The CDR3 region is CASSLGGGARGYTF.

This chain uses TRBV10-3 with TRBJ2-2; the D call from TCRdb, TRBD1, cannot be confirmed without DNA. This CDR3 comprises 13 residues. The record lacks a DNA sequence. CDR1 and CDR2 from the germline V gene are ENHRY and SYGVKD. CDR3 sequence reads: CAIRGGTEGELFF.

The CDR3 loop reads CASSGQGNTGELFF. This rearrangement joins TRBV6-1 to TRBJ2-2; TCRdb's assignment of TRBD1 cannot be checked, as there is no DNA. CDR1 and CDR2 (germline): MNHNS, SASEGT. The CDR3 runs to 14 residues. No DNA is recorded.

V usage is TRBV9 and J usage is TRBJ1-3; the D gene TCRdb calls, TRBD1, cannot be checked with no DNA. CDR1 is SGDLS and CDR2 is YYNGEE in the germline V gene. The CDR3 length is 16 residues. The DNA is not on file. The CDR3 is CASSAAGVSSGNTIYF.

This chain connects TRBV5-1 to TRBJ2-3; TCRdb's D gene call, TRBD2, goes unchecked for lack of DNA. There are 15 residues in the CDR3. DNA is not recorded here. Germline CDR1 reads SGHRS; CDR2 reads YFSETQ. The CDR3 sequence is CASSLGGGGRDTQYF.

The chain joins TRBV27 to TRBJ1-2; TCRdb outputs TRBD1, but without DNA this stays unchecked. Germline assignment: CDR1 MNHEY and CDR2 SMNVEV (reference sequence). The length of the CDR3 is 13 residues. DNA was not recorded. CDR3: CASSFRGQGGYTF.

The chain couples TRBV5-1 to TRBJ2-1; the TCRdb D gene call, TRBD2, has no DNA to confirm it. Germline V CDR1 and CDR2: SGHRS, YFSETQ. This CDR3 is 15 amino acids long. DNA for this receptor is not on file. CDR3: CASSLGQTSSNEQFF.

The genes are TRBV19 and TRBJ1-5. Germline V gene sequence: CDR1 LNHDA, CDR2 SQIVND (reference sequence). The length of the CDR3 is 15 residues. No DNA has been recorded. Here the CDR3 reads CASSVLGDPPEPQHF.

V gene TRBV11-3 combines with J gene TRBJ2-2. The germline CDR1 and CDR2 sequences are SGHNT and YENEEA. The CDR3 totals 11 residues. Only the protein sequence is given. The CDR3 spells CASRGTGELFF. The full variable domain, completed using reference TRBV11-3 and TRBJ2-2, is EAGVVQSPRYKIIEKKQPVAFWCNPISGHNTLYWYLQNLGQGPELLIRYENEEAVDDSQLPKDRFSAERLKGVDSTLKIQPAELGDSAVYLCASRGTGELFFGEGSRLTVL.

The V call is TRBV5-1, the J call TRBJ2-2; TCRdb's D call, TRBD1, is unchecked because there is no DNA. This CDR3 spans 16 amino acids. No DNA is recorded. Germline CDR1 reads SGHRS; CDR2 reads YFSETQ. The CDR3 region is CASSHGTGGRTGELFF.

CDR3 sequence reads: CASSFGLRNEQFF. This sequence joins TRBV11-2 and TRBJ2-1; there is no DNA to check the TCRdb D call of TRBD2. Germline values: CDR1 SGHAT, CDR2 FQNNGV. CDR3 length: 13 amino acids. No coding sequence is recorded. The whole variable domain, filled in from reference TRBV11-2 and TRBJ2-1, reads EAGVAQSPRYKIIEKRQSVAFWCNPISGHATLYWYQQILGQGPKLLIQFQNNGVVDDSQLPKDRFSAERLKGVDSTLKIQPAKLEDSAVYLCASSFGLRNEQFFGPGTRLTVL.

The chain has TRBV7-2 and TRBJ2-1. Looked up from germline, CDR1 is SGHTA and CDR2 is FQGNSA. The CDR3 runs 15 residues. The nucleotide record is missing. CDR3 amino acids: CASSLWGRTYNEQFF.

Considering frequency, this clone is medium-sized. The chain is built from TRBV18 and TRBJ1-1; TCRdb lists TRBD1, though no DNA is available to test this call. Germline CDR1 KGHSH, CDR2 LQKENI. The CDR3 contains 13 residues. No DNA accompanies this entry. CDR3 sequence: CASSPGGFTEAFF.

The V call is TRBV4-1, the J call TRBJ1-3; checking the TCRdb D call of TRBD1 is not possible without DNA. CDR3 length: 13 residues. DNA was not recorded. Germline V gene lookup returns CDR1 MGHRA and CDR2 YSYEKL. This CDR3 is CASSERGQDTIYF.

The chain joins TRBV10-3 to TRBJ1-1. There are 13 residues in the CDR3. Nucleotide data are not available. Germline assignment: CDR1 ENHRY and CDR2 SYGVKD. CDR3 sequence: CAISVGFNTEAFF.

This chain uses TRBV5-1 with TRBJ2-3. Per the germline V gene, CDR1 is SGHRS and CDR2 is YFSETQ. This CDR3 is 13 amino acids long. No nucleotide data were recorded. CDR3 in amino acids: CASGQRSSDTQYF.

The CDR3 here is CASSFGAALEAFF. The chain carries TRBV5-8 and TRBJ1-1. The V gene's germline CDR1 is SGHTS and CDR2 YDEGEE. This CDR3 region has 13 residues. DNA is not recorded here.

The V gene is TRBV10-3, the J gene TRBJ2-3; TCRdb's D gene call, TRBD2, goes unchecked for lack of DNA. Germline CDR1 is ENHRY and CDR2 is SYGVKD. The CDR3 spans 14 residues. A DNA sequence was not provided. This chain's CDR3 is CAISEPGVTDTQYF.

J is TRBJ2-2 and V is TRBV5-1; TCRdb indicates TRBD1, and absent DNA this call remains unverified. The CDR3 runs to 14 residues. No DNA has been recorded. Germline CDR1 and CDR2: SGHRS and YFSETQ. The CDR3 loop is CASSLGHFTGELFF.

This chain uses TRBV2 with TRBJ1-2; absent DNA, TCRdb's TRBD1 call cannot be checked. This CDR3 spans 14 amino acids. Only the protein sequence is given. From germline, CDR1 is SNHLY and CDR2 FYNNEI. CDR3 amino acids: CASSEGAKNYGYTF. The whole variable domain, filled in from reference TRBV2 and TRBJ1-2, reads EPEVTQTPSHQVTQMGQEVILRCVPISNHLYFYWYRQILGQKVEFLVSFYNNEISEKSEIFDDQFSVERPDGSNFTLKIRSTKLEDSAMYFCASSEGAKNYGYTFGSGTRLTVV.

V and J are TRBV9 and TRBJ2-7; TCRdb's D gene call, TRBD2, goes unchecked for lack of DNA. Germline V gene data show CDR1 as SGDLS and CDR2 as YYNGEE. This CDR3 has 14 residues. No DNA is given. CDR3 region: CASSVSGGPYEQYF.